This T cell receptor (beta chain) was recorded in a study of cytomegalovirus exposure and HLA in healthy donors. PCR employed 60 Vbeta and 13 Jbeta primers. The repertoire was sequenced with immunoSEQ multiplex PCR; TCRdb's copy has only in-frame clones and lacks some. The sample includes 130,000 or so clones. Broader study findings: The study listed about 150 cytomegalovirus-associated TCR beta chains. Exclusion as indistinguishable affected some V segments, including TRBV6-2 and TRBV6-3. One cluster of highly shared sequence variants probably arose as a sequencing artifact.

Per the germline V gene, CDR1 is SGHRS and CDR2 is YFSETQ. V gave up 3 bases and J gave up 1 base; unmatched junction bases: 4. The CDR3 has 16 residues. To note about this clone: The antigen remains undetermined.

The TCR comes from a woman aged 18-35 years in good health and CMV-seronegative. Material: PBMCs. J is TRBJ2-5 and V is TRBV5-1, with 12 bases fitting TRBD2. In DNA, the CDR3 is TGCGCCAGCAGCTCCGGACTAGCGGGGACCCAAGAGACCCAGTACTTC. It encodes CASSSGLAGTQETQYF.